The 8 T cell receptor beta chains listed next were all sequenced from one sample in a study of cytomegalovirus exposure and HLA in healthy donors. The PCR had 60 Vbeta and 13 Jbeta primers. Repertoires were generated with immunoSEQ multiplex PCR, while TCRdb's copy carries only in-frame clones and drops some. This repertoire includes around 75,000 clones. The source material was PBMCs. The receptors stem from a man aged 40-49 years in good health and CMV-seronegative.

The V and J genes are TRBV5-1 and TRBJ1-4; possible D gene TRBD1, 6 bases. Germline V gene lookup returns CDR1 SGHRS and CDR2 YFSETQ. The CDR3 runs to 14 residues. V was clipped by 3 bases and J by 8 bases, with 14 bases between them. As DNA, the CDR3 is TGCGCCAGCAGCTGGGGAGGGGGAGAAGAAAAACTGTTTTTT. Amino acid sequence: CASSWGGGEEKLFF.

V is TRBV4-3 and J is TRBJ1-6; 7 bases are shared with TRBD1. The length of the CDR3 is 15 residues. CDR1 and CDR2 from the germline V gene are LGHNA and YSLEER. Unmatched junction bases numbered 10, after V lost 4 bases and J lost 10 bases. The chain's CDR3 is CASSPRDSSTSPLHF. The CDR3 region has the DNA TGCGCCAGCAGCCCGCGGGACAGCTCGACCTCACCCCTCCACTTT.

The rearrangement uses TRBV30 and TRBJ1-1; 10 bases match TRBD1. Germline CDR1 GTSNPN, CDR2 SVGIG (reference sequence). Germline trimming cut 0 bases from V and 0 bases from J; bases unmatched to any gene: 7. The CDR3 is 17 amino acids. The CDR3 DNA sequence: TGTGCCTGGAGTGTACTGGGACAGGGGATTTTGAACACTGAAGCTTTCTTT. Translated, it gives CAWSVLGQGILNTEAFF.

This chain joins TRBV19 and TRBJ1-2, with 8 bases matching TRBD1. The ends lost 3 bases at V and 7 bases at J; junction bases unmatched: 1. The CDR3 has 12 amino acids. In germline, CDR1 is LNHDA, CDR2 SQIVND (reference sequence). The CDR3: CASSMDRAGYTF. The CDR3 region has the DNA TGTGCCAGTAGTATGGACAGGGCTGGCTACACCTTC. The variable domain in full, completed from reference TRBV19 and TRBJ1-2, reads DGGITQSPKYLFRKEGQNVTLSCEQNLNHDAMYWYRQDPGQGLRLIYYSQIVNDFQKGDIAEGYSVSREKKESFPLTVTSAQKNPTAFYLCASSMDRAGYTFGSGTRLTVV.

The rearrangement joins TRBV7-8 to TRBJ1-5, with D tentatively TRBD1 (6 bases). Germline values: CDR1 SGHVS, CDR2 FQNEAQ. V was clipped by 2 bases and J by 6 bases, with 14 bases between them. The CDR3 consists of 15 residues. The CDR3 loop reads CASSLSEGGGQPQHF. Here the CDR3 DNA reads TGTGCCAGCAGCTTATCGGAGGGAGGGGGTCAGCCCCAGCATTTT. Based on the CDR3 plus reference TRBV7-8 and TRBJ1-5, the full variable domain is GAGVSQSPRYKVAKRGQDVALRCDPISGHVSLFWYQQALGQGPEFLTYFQNEAQLDKSGLPSDRFFAERPEGSVSTLKIQRTQQEDSAVYLCASSLSEGGGQPQHFGDGTRLSIL.

The rearrangement links TRBV7-2 to TRBJ2-2; maybe TRBD2 (6 bases). CDR3 size: 16 residues. Trimming shortened V by 0 bases and J by 9 bases, and 17 bases separated the two germline ends. Germline CDR1 reads SGHTA; CDR2 reads FQGNSA. The CDR3 region is CASSLATGSLTRELFF. Here the CDR3 DNA reads TGTGCCAGCAGCTTAGCAACCGGGAGCTTGACCAGGGAGCTGTTTTTT. The complete variable domain, with remaining parts taken from reference TRBV7-2 and TRBJ2-2, reads GAGVSQSPSNKVTEKGKDVELRCDPISGHTALYWYRQSLGQGLEFLIYFQGNSAPDKSGLPSDRFSAERTGGSVSTLTIQRTQQEDSAVYLCASSLATGSLTRELFFGEGSRLTVL.

The chain employs TRBV6-1 and TRBJ1-2; 9 bases are shared with TRBD1. V lost 6 bases and J lost 3; bases outside the gene matches: 5. Looked up from germline, CDR1 is MNHNS and CDR2 is SASEGT. The CDR3 is 14 residues long. The CDR3 here is CASSGQGSDYGYTF. The CDR3 DNA reads TGTGCCAGCAGCGGACAGGGGTCGGACTATGGCTACACCTTC.

The chain joins TRBV29-1 to TRBJ2-3, with 9 bases that match TRBD1. The germline V gene encodes CDR1 SQVTM and CDR2 ANQGSEA. The length of the CDR3 is 14 residues. J was trimmed by 2 bases and V by 4 bases; bases with no gene match: 4. The CDR3 loop reads CSVGTGAFTDTQYF. CDR3 sequence (DNA): TGCAGCGTTGGGACAGGGGCCTTCACAGATACGCAGTATTTT.